Given below is one T cell receptor beta chain in context. Its target is unknown. The sample is drawn from a study of T cells in Graves' hyperthyroidism and ophthalmopathy. Researchers amplified the TCR beta CDR3 regions from RNA transcripts. In the first-round RT-PCR of the TCR CDR3, the HTBI primer set was used. TCRdb re-called the multiplex PCR reads through MiXCR, storing one row per CDR3 protein. The repertoire has more than 550,000 distinct CDR3 sequences, less than 45% of them found once; the top ten carry under 8%. Whole-study findings and limits: Using 13 V-J features, a model discriminated ophthalmopathy from stable hyperthyroidism. Blood held most thyroid clonotypes expanded above 0.001 frequency.

The V end lost 1 base, the J end lost 7 bases, and 13 bases lay between the germline ends. This CDR3 is built from 14 residues. The sequence was obtained from an adult man with Graves' disease, either hyperthyroidism or ophthalmopathy (not recorded which). This chain connects TRBV12-3 or TRBV12-4 to TRBJ1-2, with D perhaps TRBD1 (5 bases). Sequenced sample: peripheral blood or thyroid tissue (not recorded which). The CDR3 region is CASSLGTWGGGYTF. CDR3 bases: TGTGCCAGCAGTTTAGGGACTTGGGGCGGTGGCTACACCTTC.